A single sample gave rise to the 19 T cell receptor beta chains below, sequenced in a study of blood T cell repertoires in COVID-19 (dated by TCRdb to about 2020). Library generation was performed with the immunoSEQ multiplex PCR assay. The clones in this table, taken by TCRdb from immuneACCESS, are in-frame only. Not every clone is retained; where verified, under half of the shortfall comes from an unresolved V gene, and the cause of the rest is unknown. The sample table holds about 250,000 clones, of which approximately 89% were seen once. The ten largest make up about 2.9% of the sample. The sample consisted of PBMCs or T cells enriched from blood (not recorded which). All receptors come from a woman aged 40 to 49 who had been exposed to COVID-19.

The V gene is TRBV20-1, the J gene TRBJ2-7, with TRBD1 as a possible D gene (5 bases). Trimming stripped 3 bases from V and 0 bases from J, with 9 bases between. The CDR3 loop spans 13 amino acids. Germline-derived CDR1 and CDR2 are DFQATT and SNEGSKA (reference sequence). The CDR3 sequence: CSASPTGSYEQYF. The CDR3, as DNA: TGCAGTGCTAGTCCTACAGGCTCCTACGAGCAGTACTTC.

This chain joins TRBV3-1 (or the pseudogene TRBV3-2) and TRBJ1-4; 8 positions match TRBD1. With 0 bases clipped from V and 7 bases from J, the junction kept 4 bases outside the gene matches. This CDR3 is built from 15 residues. Germline V gene sequence: CDR1 LGHDT, CDR2 YNNKEL (reference sequence). The CDR3 DNA is TGTGCCAGCAGCCAAGAGACAGGGGAGGGTGAAAAACTGTTTTTT. Translation: CASSQETGEGEKLFF.

On this clone: A read error may account for a junction end that differs from germline. The V and J genes are TRBV5-1 and TRBJ2-5, with 7 bases matching TRBD1. The length of the CDR3 is 15 residues. Germline CDR1 and CDR2: SGHRS and YFSETQ. The CDR3 spells CASSLRQGSRETQYF. The DNA of the CDR3 is TGTGCCAGCAGCTTGCGACAGGGCTCGCGAGAGACCCAGTACTTC.

V gene TRBV23-1 combines with J gene TRBJ1-6; 7 nucleotides agree with TRBD1. Being an ORF, TRBV23-1 has a function that is uncertain. CDR3 length: 15 amino acids. The V gene end was trimmed by 2 bases and the J gene end by 9 bases; junction bases not matched to a gene: 7. CDR3 protein: CASSQLQGISSPLHF. The DNA of the CDR3 is TGCGCCAGCAGTCAACTACAGGGGATCAGTTCACCCCTCCACTTT.

The V call is TRBV28, the J call TRBJ1-6; D is possibly TRBD1 (6 bases). Germline assignment: CDR1 MDHEN and CDR2 SYDVKM. V dropped 6 bases and J dropped 5 bases, with 11 bases sitting between them. The CDR3 runs to 14 residues. The CDR3: CASRTGFHNSPLHF. Here the CDR3 DNA reads TGTGCCAGCAGAACAGGGTTTCATAATTCACCCCTCCACTTT.

The rearrangement joins TRBV5-1 to TRBJ1-2; D possibly corresponds to TRBD1 (6 bases). Looked up from germline, CDR1 is SGHRS and CDR2 is YFSETQ. The ends were cut back, 4 bases at V and 3 bases at J, with 13 bases in the middle. The CDR3 runs 14 residues. CDR3 amino acids: CASSPAGAHYGYTF. CDR3 coding DNA: TGCGCCAGCAGCCCGGCGGGGGCCCACTATGGCTACACCTTC.

The chain uses TRBV24-1 and TRBJ1-5; D is perhaps TRBD1 (5 bases). Trimming took off 0 bases at V and 0 bases at J, with 23 bases between the two ends. There are 21 residues in the CDR3. Germline assignment: CDR1 KGHDR and CDR2 SFDVKD. The CDR3 here is CATSDLGTRSREPYSNQPQHF. The CDR3 DNA reads TGTGCCACCAGTGATTTGGGGACTAGATCCCGGGAACCTTATAGCAATCAGCCCCAGCATTTT.

The J gene is TRBJ2-1, the V gene TRBV7-3; 10 bases align to TRBD1. Germline V CDR1 and CDR2: SGHTA, FQGTGA. This CDR3 region has 15 residues. Germline trimming cut 5 bases from V and 9 bases from J; bases unmatched to any gene: 10. The CDR3: CASSLGTGDHGEQFF. CDR3 DNA: TGTGCCAGCAGCCTCGGGACAGGGGACCACGGTGAGCAGTTCTTC. Full variable domain (remainder filled in from reference TRBV7-3 and TRBJ2-1): GAGVSQTPSNKVTEKGKYVELRCDPISGHTALYWYRQSLGQGPEFLIYFQGTGAADDSGLPNDRFFAVRPEGSVSTLKIQRTERGDSAVYLCASSLGTGDHGEQFFGPGTRLTVL.

This clone was found once. The chain is built from TRBV6-2 or TRBV6-3 and TRBJ1-5; D remains unclear. The V and J ends lost 4 bases and 5 bases respectively, with 6 bases between them. Germline CDR1 is MNHEY and CDR2 is SVGEGT. This CDR3 has 12 residues. In nucleotides, the CDR3 is TGTGCCAGCAGTTCCCCATATCAGCCCCAGCATTTT. Translated: CASSSPYQPQHF.

V gene TRBV7-9 combines with J gene TRBJ1-5; TRBD1 agrees at 9 bases. CDR3 length equals 15 residues. The V gene's germline CDR1 is SEHNR and CDR2 FQNEAQ (reference sequence). After removal of 6 bases from V and 4 bases from J, the junction contained 7 bases not matched to a gene. CDR3: CASSLGQGMNQPQHF. The CDR3 region has the DNA TGTGCCAGCAGTCTAGGACAGGGGATGAATCAGCCCCAGCATTTT.

CDR3 amino acids: CASSLGTSGTYEQYV. Here the CDR3 DNA reads TGTGCCAGCAGCTTGGGAACTAGCGGGACCTACGAGCAGTACGTC. J is TRBJ2-7 and V is TRBV5-4; TRBD2 agrees at 10 bases. J gave up 2 bases and V 0 bases, and 2 bases lay outside the gene matches. Germline lookup yields CDR1 SGHNT and CDR2 YYREEE (reference sequence). The CDR3 covers 15 residues.

The chain combines TRBV9 with TRBJ2-3; 7 bases match TRBD1. This CDR3 is 14 amino acids long. With 3 bases clipped from V and 6 bases from J, the junction kept 7 bases outside the gene matches. Germline loops: CDR1 SGDLS, CDR2 YYNGEE. The CDR3, as DNA: TGTGCCAGCAGCGAACGACAGGGCAAGGATACGCAGTATTTT. Translation gives CASSERQGKDTQYF.

This chain joins TRBV19 and TRBJ1-5, with TRBD1 matching 7 bases. V gave up 4 bases and J gave up 7 bases; unmatched junction bases: 4. CDR1 and CDR2 (germline): LNHDA, SQIVND (reference sequence). The CDR3 consists of 13 residues. The CDR3 sequence: CASSRTGVQPQHF. The CDR3 nucleotides read TGTGCCAGTAGTAGAACAGGGGTGCAGCCCCAGCATTTT.

The chain is built from TRBV6-5 and TRBJ2-7; 8 nucleotides match TRBD1. The CDR3 covers 14 residues. The germline CDR1 and CDR2 sequences are MNHEY and SVGAGI. V was pared by 6 bases and J by 2 bases, with 6 bases of the junction left unmatched. Here the CDR3 reads CASRGPGQAYEQYF. The CDR3 coding sequence is TGTGCCAGCAGGGGGCCGGGACAGGCCTACGAGCAGTACTTC.

J is TRBJ2-7 and V is TRBV19, with 10 bases lining up with TRBD2. From germline, CDR1 is LNHDA and CDR2 SQIVND (reference sequence). Trimming removed 1 base from V and 5 bases from J; junction bases left unmatched: 2. CDR3 length: 14 amino acids. Here the CDR3 DNA reads TGTGCCAGTAGTATAGGACTAGCGGGCAACGAGCAGTACTTC. As protein: CASSIGLAGNEQYF.

V and J are TRBV2 and TRBJ2-1; D call uncertain. V was shortened by 0 bases and J by 3 bases, with 9 bases between the two germline ends. There are 15 residues in the CDR3. Germline loops: CDR1 SNHLY, CDR2 FYNNEI. Here the CDR3 reads CASSEALSSYNEQFF. The CDR3 region has the DNA TGTGCCAGCAGTGAAGCGCTTAGTAGCTACAATGAGCAGTTCTTC.

The chain carries TRBV9 and TRBJ1-4, with 9 nucleotides matching TRBD1. With V trimmed by 0 bases and J by 7 bases, 4 bases remained unmatched. CDR3 length: 15 amino acids. From germline, CDR1 is SGDLS and CDR2 YYNGEE. CDR3 in DNA: TGTGCCAGCAGCGTAGTGGGACAGGGCGGTGAAAAACTGTTTTTT. This gives the protein CASSVVGQGGEKLFF. Supplemented by reference TRBV9 and TRBJ1-4, the full variable domain reads DSGVTQTPKHLITATGQRVTLRCSPRSGDLSVYWYQQSLDQGLQFLIQYYNGEERAKGNILERFSAQQFPDLHSELNLSSLELGDSALYFCASSVVGQGGEKLFFGSGTQLSVL.

This clone was detected once. The rearrangement joins TRBV7-2 to TRBJ1-4; D remains unclear. The V end lost 3 bases, the J end lost 7 bases, and 12 bases lay between the germline ends. Germline V gene lookup returns CDR1 SGHTA and CDR2 FQGNSA. The CDR3 consists of 14 residues. The CDR3 loop reads CASSFLSGGEKLFF. CDR3 in DNA: TGTGCCAGCAGCTTTTTAAGTGGCGGTGAAAAACTGTTTTTT.

This sequence joins TRBV29-1 and TRBJ1-2; perhaps TRBD1 as D (6 bases). The germline V and J ends were trimmed by 5 bases and 1 base, with 8 bases remaining between them. CDR3 length: 12 residues. Germline V gives CDR1 SQVTM, CDR2 ANQGSEA. The CDR3 protein is CSVKQGNYGYTF. In nucleotides, the CDR3 is TGCAGCGTTAAACAGGGTAACTATGGCTACACCTTC.